The rows below give T cell receptor beta chains drawn from one sample of a study of blood T cell repertoires in COVID-19. Sequencing was performed with immunoSEQ multiplex PCR; in TCRdb, only in-frame clones are kept and a portion is missing. In the table there are around 200,000 clones, roughly four fifths of which are singletons. Material for sequencing was peripheral blood. The receptors were gathered from a human donor in a cohort sampled during active COVID-19. Each CDR3 is given with its conserved first and last residue.

CDR3 protein: CASNPTGGSEAFF
J gene: TRBJ1-1
V gene: TRBV12-3/TRBV12-4

CDR3 protein: CASSFGLAGGQNTGELFF
J gene: TRBJ2-2
V gene: TRBV5-4

CDR3 protein: CASSSGTGLNQPQHF
J gene: TRBJ1-5
V gene: TRBV27

CDR3 protein: CASSQRDRAPDEQYF
J gene: TRBJ2-7
V gene: TRBV4-1

CDR3 protein: CAISGDTSTDTQYF
J gene: TRBJ2-3
V gene: TRBV10-3

CDR3 protein: CASSRLQGAGSPLHF
J gene: TRBJ1-6
V gene: TRBV11-2

CDR3 protein: CASSQGTGPANYGYTF
J gene: TRBJ1-2
V gene: TRBV5-1

CDR3 protein: CASSLGQGDTGELFF
J gene: TRBJ2-2
V gene: TRBV7-3

CDR3 protein: CASNRDIRTYEQYF
J gene: TRBJ2-7
V gene: TRBV6-5

CDR3 protein: CASSIIENTEAFF
J gene: TRBJ1-1
V gene: TRBV7-2

CDR3 protein: CASSLSGSPSYEQYF
J gene: TRBJ2-7
V gene: TRBV27

CDR3 protein: CASSKPPGGLDTIYF
J gene: TRBJ1-3
V gene: TRBV9

CDR3 protein: CASSVSPTGADYGYTF
J gene: TRBJ1-2
V gene: TRBV9

CDR3 protein: CSVEGAMGGPQHF
J gene: TRBJ1-5
V gene: TRBV29-1

CDR3 protein: CASSPTGGGYEQYF
J gene: TRBJ2-7
V gene: TRBV7-3

CDR3 protein: CASSLPGLAGGTGELFF
J gene: TRBJ2-2
V gene: TRBV5-1

CDR3 protein: CASSVAVNQPQHF
J gene: TRBJ1-5
V gene: TRBV9

CDR3 protein: CASSLNQEETQYF
J gene: TRBJ2-5
V gene: TRBV7-3

CDR3 protein: CASSLGSDRYEQYF
J gene: TRBJ2-7
V gene: TRBV13

CDR3 protein: CASSLKSGETQYF
J gene: TRBJ2-5
V gene: TRBV5-4

CDR3 protein: CASSLAAGTGIYEQYF
J gene: TRBJ2-7
V gene: TRBV5-1

CDR3 protein: CASSLDYRTFEAFF
J gene: TRBJ1-1
V gene: TRBV7-9

CDR3 protein: CASSLVGGNTGELFF
J gene: TRBJ2-2
V gene: TRBV7-8

CDR3 protein: CASSQADTVVNEQFF
J gene: TRBJ2-1
V gene: TRBV4-1

CDR3 protein: CASRGGQHEKLFF
J gene: TRBJ1-4
V gene: TRBV7-9

CDR3 protein: CASSHVPGSGNTIYF
J gene: TRBJ1-3
V gene: TRBV3-1/TRBV3-2

CDR3 protein: CASSPGQGLYEQYF
J gene: TRBJ2-7
V gene: TRBV18

CDR3 protein: CASSQGQGGGTEAFF
J gene: TRBJ1-1
V gene: TRBV5-1

CDR3 protein: CASSYLWREKDTEAFF
J gene: TRBJ1-1
V gene: TRBV6-6

CDR3 protein: CASSLEGTSDEQFF
J gene: TRBJ2-1
V gene: TRBV7-9

CDR3 protein: CASSLDRVGREQYF
J gene: TRBJ2-7
V gene: TRBV5-1

CDR3 protein: CASSFGTGGWTEAFF
J gene: TRBJ1-1
V gene: TRBV11-2

CDR3 protein: CASSYSETAGNTIYF
J gene: TRBJ1-3
V gene: TRBV6-5

CDR3 protein: CARSLHRVFLKQYF
J gene: TRBJ2-7
V gene: TRBV5-3

CDR3 protein: CASSIQERGVAKNIQYF
J gene: TRBJ2-4
V gene: TRBV19

CDR3 protein: CASSPPDSFYGYTF
J gene: TRBJ1-2
V gene: TRBV5-1

CDR3 protein: CASSQDLGGFSNQPQHF
J gene: TRBJ1-5
V gene: TRBV14